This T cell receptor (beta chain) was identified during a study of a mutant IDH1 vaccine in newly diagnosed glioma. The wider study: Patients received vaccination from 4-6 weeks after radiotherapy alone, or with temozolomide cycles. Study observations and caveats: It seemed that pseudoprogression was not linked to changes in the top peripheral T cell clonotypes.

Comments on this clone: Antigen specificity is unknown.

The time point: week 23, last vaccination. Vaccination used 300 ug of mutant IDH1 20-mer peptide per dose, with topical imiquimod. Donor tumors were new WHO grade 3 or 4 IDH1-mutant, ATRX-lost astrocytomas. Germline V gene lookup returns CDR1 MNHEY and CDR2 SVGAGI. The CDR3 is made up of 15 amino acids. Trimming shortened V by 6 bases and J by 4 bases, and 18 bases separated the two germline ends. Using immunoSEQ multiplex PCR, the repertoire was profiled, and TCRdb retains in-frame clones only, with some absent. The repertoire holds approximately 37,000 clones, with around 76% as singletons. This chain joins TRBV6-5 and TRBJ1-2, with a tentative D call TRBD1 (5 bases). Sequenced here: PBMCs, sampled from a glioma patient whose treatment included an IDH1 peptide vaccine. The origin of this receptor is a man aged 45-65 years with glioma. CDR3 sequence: CASRLALPGFYGYTF. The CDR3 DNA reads TGTGCCAGCAGACTAGCACTTCCAGGGTTCTATGGCTACACCTTC.